A selection of T cell receptor beta chains follows, all from one sample in a study of regulatory T cells in long-lasting Graves disease. TCRdb re-called the multiplex PCR reads with MiXCR, one entry per CDR3 protein. The sample includes roughly 560,000 distinct CDR3 sequences, 9.5% to 15% of them seen just once. These data are also associated with another study on T cells in Graves' hyperthyroidism and ophthalmopathy.

Here the sequenced sample was peripheral blood mononuclear cells (PBMCs), taken at new diagnosis, from a patient treated with antithyroid drugs. The receptors come from a woman aged 30 to 39 with Graves disease. Both conserved end residues are part of each CDR3. Fields, in order: D gene, V gene, J gene, clone size, CDR3 protein, CDR3 DNA. The D gene is left open where the match is weak. Clone size is shown for a subset of rows, as once, few, many or a class of expanded clone.

>.|TRBV10-1|TRBJ2-2|few
CASRIWSHTGELFF
TGCGCCAGCCGTATCTGGTCCCACACCGGGGAGCTGTTTTTT
>TRBD1|TRBV11-2|TRBJ2-7|many
CASSTSRGQGAKEQYF
TGTGCCAGCAGCACTAGTCGGGGGCAGGGGGCGAAGGAGCAGTACTTC
>.|TRBV20-1|TRBJ1-1|many
CSALNTEAFF
TGCAGTGCTTTGAACACTGAAGCTTTCTTT
>TRBD2|TRBV5-1|TRBJ2-2|.
CASSPGLAGLGEYTGELFF
TGCGCCAGCAGCCCGGGACTAGCGGGCCTAGGGGAGTACACCGGGGAGCTGTTTTTT
>.|TRBV28|TRBJ1-1|.
CASNTVNTEAFF
TGTGCCAGCAACACGGTGAACACTGAAGCTTTCTTT
>.|TRBV2|TRBJ2-7|many
CASVSEGYEQYF
TGTGCCAGCGTCTCGGAAGGCTACGAGCAGTACTTC
>TRBD2|TRBV14|TRBJ2-1|few
CASSQERLLAGGHNEQFF
TGTGCCAGCAGCCAAGAGAGGTTACTAGCGGGAGGGCATAATGAGCAGTTCTTC
>.|TRBV28|TRBJ1-5|many
CASSFGWNQPQHF
TGTGCCAGCAGTTTCGGGTGGAATCAGCCCCAGCATTTT
>TRBD2|TRBV7-9|TRBJ2-1|many
CASSVEGGRAVREQFF
TGTGCCAGCAGCGTTGAGGGCGGGAGGGCCGTACGCGAGCAGTTCTTC
>.|TRBV12-3/TRBV12-4|TRBJ2-7|.
CASSLSNSYEQYF
TGTGCCAGCAGTCTTAGCAACTCCTACGAGCAGTACTTC
>TRBD2|TRBV6-5|TRBJ2-7|.
CASRYKGLAGYEQYF
TGTGCCAGCAGATACAAGGGACTAGCGGGCTACGAGCAGTACTTC
>.|TRBV6-2/TRBV6-3|TRBJ2-3|many
CASNIYPGMFDTQYF
TGTGCCAGCAATATATACCCAGGGATGTTTGATACGCAGTATTTT
>.|TRBV30|TRBJ2-7|once
CAWSVLGRLYF
TGTGCCTGGAGTGTGCTAGGCCGGCTGTACTTC
>TRBD1|TRBV2|TRBJ1-4|.
CASSEGTGNEKLFF
TGTGCCAGCAGTGAGGGGACAGGGAACGAAAAACTGTTTTTT
>.|TRBV6-1|TRBJ2-2|.
CASSALLYTGELFF
TGTGCCAGCAGCGCCCTTTTATACACCGGGGAGCTGTTTTTT
>TRBD1|TRBV28|TRBJ1-2|many
CASRKTGGLDYGYTF
TGTGCCAGCAGAAAGACAGGGGGTCTGGACTATGGCTACACCTTC
>.|TRBV5-1|TRBJ1-2|many
CASSSYLQGVGGYTF
TGCGCCAGCAGCTCTTACCTACAGGGAGTTGGCGGCTACACCTTC
>TRBD2|TRBV6-1|TRBJ2-7|.
CASRLAGVSEQYF
TGTGCCAGCAGACTAGCGGGAGTTTCCGAGCAGTACTTC
>TRBD1|TRBV12-3/TRBV12-4|TRBJ2-7|many
CASSPAGQGAAYEQYF
TGTGCCAGCAGTCCGGCGGGACAGGGGGCGGCCTACGAGCAGTACTTC
>.|TRBV9|TRBJ1-1|.
CASSVSRDGVTGAFF
TGTGCCAGCAGCGTGAGCCGGGACGGAGTAACAGGGGCTTTCTTT
>TRBD1|TRBV4-1|TRBJ2-3|.
CASSQDGTGFRDTQYF
TGCGCCAGCAGCCAAGATGGGACAGGGTTTCGGGATACGCAGTATTTT
>.|TRBV28|TRBJ2-7|many
CASTAQLAGSYEQYF
TGTGCCAGCACCGCCCAACTGGCGGGTTCCTACGAGCAGTACTTC
>TRBD2|TRBV7-2|TRBJ2-7|once
CASSYTGLADYEQYF
TGTGCCAGCAGCTACACAGGACTAGCCGACTACGAGCAGTACTTC
>.|TRBV6-1|TRBJ2-1|many
CASSPLKAENYNEQFF
TGTGCCAGCAGCCCCTTGAAAGCGGAAAACTACAATGAGCAGTTCTTC
>.|TRBV29-1|TRBJ1-1|many
CSVKGGWGMATEAFF
TGCAGCGTTAAGGGGGGCTGGGGAATGGCGACTGAAGCTTTCTTT
>TRBD2|TRBV2|TRBJ2-1|many
CASSTRLAASYNEQFF
TGTGCCAGCAGTACCCGACTAGCGGCCTCCTACAATGAGCAGTTCTTC
>.|TRBV28|TRBJ1-2|many
CASSSTQDWQFYTSGYTF
TGTGCCAGCAGTTCGACACAGGATTGGCAATTCTACACCTCTGGCTACACCTTC
>.|TRBV19|TRBJ1-4|many
CASSAGHGTWASEKLFF
TGTGCCAGTTCGGCGGGACACGGAACTTGGGCGTCCGAAAAACTGTTTTTT
>TRBD1|TRBV9|TRBJ2-1|many
CASSDTGELWNEQFF
TGTGCCAGCAGCGACACAGGGGAGTTGTGGAATGAGCAGTTCTTC
>.|TRBV12-3/TRBV12-4|TRBJ2-1|many
CASSFRSRDNEQFF
TGTGCCAGCAGTTTTAGGTCCAGGGACAATGAGCAGTTCTTC
>.|TRBV30|TRBJ2-2|few
CAWSQDTGELFF
TGTGCCTGGAGTCAAGACACCGGGGAGCTGTTTTTT
>.|TRBV6-5|TRBJ1-1|many
CASSYLSTADTEAFF
TGTGCCAGCAGTTACCTGAGCACAGCGGACACTGAAGCTTTCTTT
>.|TRBV12-3/TRBV12-4|TRBJ2-7|many
CASSPPSPLQGTYEQYF
TGTGCCAGCAGTCCACCGAGCCCTCTCCAGGGGACATACGAGCAGTACTTC
>.|TRBV7-3|TRBJ1-1|.
CASSQGEGGWGTEAFF
TGTGCCAGCAGCCAAGGAGAGGGTGGGTGGGGGACTGAAGCTTTCTTT
>.|TRBV29-1|TRBJ2-7|few
CSVEIFGGKAYEQYF
TGCAGCGTTGAAATTTTTGGGGGTAAGGCCTACGAGCAGTACTTC
>TRBD1|TRBV20-1|TRBJ1-1|many
CSAQDRGRDTEAFF
TGCAGTGCCCAGGACAGGGGGCGAGACACTGAAGCTTTCTTT
>.|TRBV2|TRBJ2-6|many
CASSSGIGGANVLTF
TGTGCCAGCAGTTCCGGAATCGGGGGGGCCAACGTCCTGACTTTC
>TRBD1|TRBV2|TRBJ1-1|many
CASTDRESFTEAFF
TGTGCCAGCACCGACAGGGAGAGTTTCACTGAAGCTTTCTTT
>.|TRBV30|TRBJ1-3|few
CAWSVSWRVGNTIYF
TGTGCCTGGAGTGTGTCTTGGAGAGTGGGGAACACCATATATTTT
>.|TRBV18|TRBJ2-1|many
CASSPKYNEQFF
TGTGCCAGCTCACCAAAGTACAATGAGCAGTTCTTC
>TRBD1|TRBV6-2/TRBV6-3|TRBJ2-1|.
CASSSDTLKRDRMYNEQFF
TGTGCCAGCAGTTCAGATACCCTAAAGAGGGACAGGATGTACAATGAGCAGTTCTTC
>TRBD1|TRBV7-9|TRBJ1-1|many
CASSLGQGHTEAFF
TGCGCCAGCAGCTTGGGACAGGGGCACACTGAAGCTTTCTTT
>.|TRBV28|TRBJ2-1|many
CASDSPYNEQFF
TGTGCCAGCGACTCCCCCTACAATGAGCAGTTCTTC
>.|TRBV14|TRBJ1-1|many
CASKGDGVEAFF
TGTGCCAGCAAAGGGGACGGCGTTGAAGCTTTCTTT
>TRBD1|TRBV20-1|TRBJ1-6|many
CSTRQGAGSPLHF
TGCAGTACCCGACAGGGGGCAGGGTCACCCCTCCACTTT
>.|TRBV12-3/TRBV12-4|TRBJ2-1|many
CATNRGLPGNEQFF
TGTGCCACCAACCGGGGGCTTCCCGGCAATGAGCAGTTCTTC